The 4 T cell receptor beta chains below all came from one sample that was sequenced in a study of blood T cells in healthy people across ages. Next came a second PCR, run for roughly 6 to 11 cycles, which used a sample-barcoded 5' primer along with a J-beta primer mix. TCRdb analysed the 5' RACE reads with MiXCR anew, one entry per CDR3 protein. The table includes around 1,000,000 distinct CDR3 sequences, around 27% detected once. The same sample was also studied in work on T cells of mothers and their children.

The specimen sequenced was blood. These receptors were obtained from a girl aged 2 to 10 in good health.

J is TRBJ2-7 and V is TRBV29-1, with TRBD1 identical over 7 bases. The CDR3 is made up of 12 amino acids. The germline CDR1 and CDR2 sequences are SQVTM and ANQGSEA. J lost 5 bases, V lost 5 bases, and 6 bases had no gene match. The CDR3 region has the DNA TGCAGCGTTACGACAGGGACCCACGAGCAGTACTTC. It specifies CSVTTGTHEQYF.

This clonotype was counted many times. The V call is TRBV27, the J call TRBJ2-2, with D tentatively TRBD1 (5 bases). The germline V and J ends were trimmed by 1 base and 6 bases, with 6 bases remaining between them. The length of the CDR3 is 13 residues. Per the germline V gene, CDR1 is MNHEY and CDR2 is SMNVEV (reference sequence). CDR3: CASSLLGAGELFF. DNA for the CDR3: TGTGCCAGCAGTTTATTAGGGGCCGGGGAGCTGTTTTTT.

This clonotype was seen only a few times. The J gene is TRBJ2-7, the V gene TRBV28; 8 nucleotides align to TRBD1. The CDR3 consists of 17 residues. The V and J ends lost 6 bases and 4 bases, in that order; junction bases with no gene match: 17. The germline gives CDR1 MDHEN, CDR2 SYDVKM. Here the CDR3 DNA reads TGTGCCAGCAGATCAACGGGACAGGTTTGGACAGGATACGAGCAGTACTTC. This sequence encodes CASRSTGQVWTGYEQYF.

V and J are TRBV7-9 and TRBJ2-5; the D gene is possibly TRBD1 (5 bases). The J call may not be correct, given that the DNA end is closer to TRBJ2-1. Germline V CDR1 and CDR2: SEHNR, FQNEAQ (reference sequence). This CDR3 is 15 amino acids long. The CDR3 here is CASSTQDAKGDEQFF. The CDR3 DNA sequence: TGTGCCAGCAGCACACAGGACGCGAAGGGCGATGAGCAGTTCTTC.